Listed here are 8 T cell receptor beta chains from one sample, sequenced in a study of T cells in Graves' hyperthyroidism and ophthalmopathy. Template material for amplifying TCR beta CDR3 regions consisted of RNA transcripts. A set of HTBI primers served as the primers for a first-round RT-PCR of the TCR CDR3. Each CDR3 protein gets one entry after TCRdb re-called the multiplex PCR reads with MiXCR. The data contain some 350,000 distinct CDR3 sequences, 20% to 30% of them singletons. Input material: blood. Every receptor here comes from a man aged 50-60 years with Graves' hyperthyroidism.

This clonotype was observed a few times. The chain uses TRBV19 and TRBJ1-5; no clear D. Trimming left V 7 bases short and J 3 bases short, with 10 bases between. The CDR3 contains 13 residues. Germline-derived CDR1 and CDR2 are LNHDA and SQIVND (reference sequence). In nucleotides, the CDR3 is TGTGCCAGTATGGAACAGTTCAATCAGCCCCAGCATTTT. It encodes CASMEQFNQPQHF. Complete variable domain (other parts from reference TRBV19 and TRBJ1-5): DGGITQSPKYLFRKEGQNVTLSCEQNLNHDAMYWYRQDPGQGLRLIYYSQIVNDFQKGDIAEGYSVSREKKESFPLTVTSAQKNPTAFYLCASMEQFNQPQHFGDGTRLSIL.

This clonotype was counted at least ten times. DNA for the CDR3: TGTGCCAGCAGCTTAGACCGGATGGACAGGCGAATCTACAATGAGCAGTTCTTC. Amino acid sequence: CASSLDRMDRRIYNEQFF. The chain has TRBV7-2 and TRBJ2-1; 7 bases are a match to TRBD1. Germline values: CDR1 SGHTA, CDR2 FQGNSA. The CDR3 spans 18 residues. J gave up 3 bases and V 1 base, and 12 bases lay outside the gene matches.

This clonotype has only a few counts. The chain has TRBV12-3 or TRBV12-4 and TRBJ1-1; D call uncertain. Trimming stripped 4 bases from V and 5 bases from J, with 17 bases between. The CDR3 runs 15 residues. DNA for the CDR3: TGTGCCAGCAGTTCTAGGTCCCCACGGGGAACTGAAGCTTTCTTT. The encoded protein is CASSSRSPRGTEAFF.

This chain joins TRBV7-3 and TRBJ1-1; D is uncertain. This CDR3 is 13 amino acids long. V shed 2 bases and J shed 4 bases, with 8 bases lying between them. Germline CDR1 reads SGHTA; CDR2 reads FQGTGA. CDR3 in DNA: TGTGCCAGCAGCTTAGAAACTTCCACTGAAGCTTTCTTT. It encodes CASSLETSTEAFF.

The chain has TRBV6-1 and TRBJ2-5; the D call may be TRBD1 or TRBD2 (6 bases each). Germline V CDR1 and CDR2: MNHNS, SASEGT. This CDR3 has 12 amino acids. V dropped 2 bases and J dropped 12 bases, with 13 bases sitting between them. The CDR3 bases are TGTGCCAGCAGTGAATTGGGGGGCGCGGAGTACTTC. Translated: CASSELGGAEYF.

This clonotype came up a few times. In DNA form, the CDR3 reads TGTGCCAGCAGAAGGGGGCAGTACACTGAAGCTTTCTTT. Residues: CASRRGQYTEAFF. The rearrangement uses TRBV2 and TRBJ1-1, with 7 bases fitting TRBD1. CDR1 is SNHLY, CDR2 FYNNEI, per germline. J gave up 3 bases and V 6 bases, and 4 bases lay outside the gene matches. This CDR3 has 13 amino acids.

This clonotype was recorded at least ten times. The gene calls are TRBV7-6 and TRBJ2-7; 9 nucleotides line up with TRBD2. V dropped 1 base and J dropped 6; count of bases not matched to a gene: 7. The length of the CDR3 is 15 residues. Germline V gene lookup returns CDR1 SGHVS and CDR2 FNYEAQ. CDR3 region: CASSLDGGRASEQYF. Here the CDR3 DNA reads TGTGCCAGCAGCTTAGATGGCGGGAGGGCCTCCGAGCAGTACTTC.

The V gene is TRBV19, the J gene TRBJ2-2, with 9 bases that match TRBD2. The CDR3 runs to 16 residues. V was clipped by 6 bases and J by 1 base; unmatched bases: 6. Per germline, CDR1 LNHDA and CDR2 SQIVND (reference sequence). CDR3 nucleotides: TGTGCCAGTAGGAGACTAGCGGTCATGAACACCGGGGAGCTGTTTTTT. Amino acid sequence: CASRRLAVMNTGELFF.